Included here is one T cell receptor beta chain sequence, with context. Its antigen remains unknown. This sample is drawn from a study of shared clonotypes between healthy human individuals. In the authors' methods: Without quality scores, immunoSEQ junctional reads could not be filtered like full-length reads. Sequenced by immunoSEQ multiplex PCR; TCRdb stores in-frame clones only, minus some. Clone size and V and J calls were adopted from that table, with D and trimming inferred from the DNA. The sample has about 1 million clones; more than 65% are singletons. The CDR3 is 17 amino acids. Germline V lookup: CDR1 LGHNA, CDR2 YSLEER. The germline V and J ends were trimmed by 1 base and 7 bases, with 22 bases remaining between them. Study-wide findings and caveats: A limitation of the genetic and exposure-history diversity represented arose from few donors.

The source of this sequence is a man aged 18 to 30 in good health. Sequencing used memory CD4+ T cells sorted from blood. Subset defined: CD45RA-negative fraction. The chain couples TRBV4-3 to TRBJ2-5, with D tentatively TRBD1 (7 bases). CDR3 loop: CASSQGMRQGGGGTQYF. The DNA of the CDR3 is TGCGCCAGCAGCCAAGGGATGCGGCAGGGGGGTGGAGGGACCCAGTACTTC.